This entry lists 30 T cell receptor beta chains sequenced from one sample in a study of identical twins. One entry per CDR3 protein, called by TCRdb with MiXCR from the 5' RACE reads. The sample records 400,000 to 600,000 distinct CDR3 sequences, under 25% being singletons. These records were also assigned to another study, of yellow fever vaccine responses in identical twins.

The specimen was CD4+ T cells sorted from blood. These receptors all come from a woman under 30 in good health.

V usage is TRBV5-1 and J usage is TRBJ2-5, with 8 bases that match TRBD2. The CDR3 spans 16 residues. The V segment lost 0 bases and the J segment 5 bases; nucleotides outside the gene matches: 9. The germline V gene has CDR1 SGHRS and CDR2 YFSETQ. As DNA, the CDR3 is TGCGCCAGCAGCTTGGCGGGAGCGGGGGCGAGGGAGACCCAGTACTTC. This sequence encodes CASSLAGAGARETQYF.

A few counts support this clonotype. V gene TRBV7-2 combines with J gene TRBJ2-2; D ambiguous. CDR3 length equals 16 residues. Per the germline V gene, CDR1 is SGHTA and CDR2 is FQGNSA. V was clipped by 1 base and J by 1 base, with 10 bases between them. This CDR3 is CASSLVVLLNTGELFF. DNA of the CDR3: TGTGCCAGCAGCTTAGTGGTACTACTGAACACCGGGGAGCTGTTTTTT.

CDR3 nucleotides: TGTGCCAGCAGCCAAGGTCACGATGAGCAGTTCTTC. Protein: CASSQGHDEQFF. The J gene is TRBJ2-1, the V gene TRBV14; D remains unclear. CDR3 size: 12 residues. Germline V gene data show CDR1 as SGHDN and CDR2 as FVKESK. Between the trimmed V and J ends, which lost 1 base and 8 bases, there was a span of 6 bases.

This clonotype was observed a handful of times. The chain carries TRBV29-1 and TRBJ2-7; D not certain. The germline CDR1 and CDR2 sequences are SQVTM and ANQGSEA. V lost 5 bases and J lost 0, with 8 bases in between. This CDR3 comprises 12 residues. The CDR3 DNA sequence: TGCAGCGTTTCCAGAAGCTCCTACGAGCAGTACTTC. Translation: CSVSRSSYEQYF.

This rearrangement joins TRBV2 to TRBJ2-2; D is unresolved. The CDR3 is 14 residues long. Germline V gives CDR1 SNHLY, CDR2 FYNNEI. V was clipped by 5 bases and J by 5 bases, with 12 bases between them. The CDR3 region is CASSKRTATGELFF. In nucleotides, the CDR3 is TGTGCCAGCAGTAAGAGGACGGCAACCGGGGAGCTGTTTTTT.

This clonotype has more than one count but fewer than ten. This chain links TRBV6-1 with TRBJ2-3; 8 bases agree with TRBD2. The CDR3 is made up of 16 amino acids. Trimming took 7 bases from V and 5 from J; bases not matched to a gene: 14. From germline, CDR1 is MNHNS and CDR2 SASEGT. CDR3 protein: CASNTVGSGRGDTQYF. CDR3 nucleotide sequence: TGTGCCAGCAATACGGTCGGGAGCGGGAGAGGAGATACGCAGTATTTT.

The gene calls are TRBV4-1 and TRBJ2-4, with 16 bases that match TRBD2. CDR3 size: 19 residues. Germline loops: CDR1 MGHRA, CDR2 YSYEKL. Unmatched junction bases numbered 6, after V lost 0 bases and J lost 4 bases. CDR3 residues: CASSQEGVGLAGGKNIQYF. CDR3 sequence (DNA): TGCGCCAGCAGCCAAGAGGGCGTGGGACTAGCGGGAGGGAAAAACATTCAGTACTTC.

The chain is built from TRBV28 and TRBJ2-3; TRBD2 is a possible D gene (5 bases). Germline lookup yields CDR1 MDHEN and CDR2 SYDVKM. This CDR3 region has 15 residues. V dropped 7 bases and J dropped 2 bases, with 16 bases sitting between them. CDR3 sequence reads: CASTREGRPTDTQYF. The DNA for the CDR3 is TGTGCCAGCACCCGCGAGGGTCGACCCACAGATACGCAGTATTTT.

This clonotype was counted between two and nine times. V usage is TRBV4-1 and J usage is TRBJ1-4; D not resolved. This CDR3 is built from 14 residues. CDR1 is MGHRA and CDR2 is YSYEKL in the germline V gene. Between the trimmed V and J ends, which lost 6 bases and 0 bases, there was a span of 8 bases. The CDR3 bases are TGCGCCAGCAGGTACAGAGCAACTAATGAAAAACTGTTTTTT. It encodes CASRYRATNEKLFF.

This clonotype has only a few counts. The chain couples TRBV5-5 to TRBJ2-7; 8 bases line up with TRBD1. Germline V gene data show CDR1 as SGHKS and CDR2 as YYEKEE (reference sequence). The CDR3 sequence is 15 residues long. J was trimmed by 3 bases and V by 3 bases; bases with no gene match: 8. The CDR3 here is CASSSRTGRNYEQYV. The CDR3 region has the DNA TGTGCCAGCAGCTCAAGGACAGGGAGAAACTACGAGCAGTACGTC.

Concerning this clonotype itself: Since a much larger clone is just one base distant, this may be a read error. V gene TRBV5-1 combines with J gene TRBJ2-1, with D maybe TRBD1 (6 bases). This CDR3 is built from 14 residues. Germline CDR1 and CDR2: SGHRS and YFSETQ. Deletions cut 0 bases from V and 3 bases from J, with 7 bases between. The CDR3 spells CASSLGQVYNEQFF. The CDR3 region has the DNA TGCGCCAGCAGCTTGGGACAGGTCTACAATGAGCAGTTCTTC.

The V and J genes are TRBV24-1 and TRBJ2-1, with D perhaps being TRBD1 or TRBD2 (5 bases each). V was cut by 5 bases and J by 0 bases, with 16 bases left in between. CDR3 length equals 17 residues. Germline assignment: CDR1 KGHDR and CDR2 SFDVKD. CDR3 DNA: TGTGCCACCAGTGCCACTCGGGGCTCTAGCTCCTACAATGAGCAGTTCTTC. Translated: CATSATRGSSSYNEQFF.

This clonotype was detected only a few times. The J gene is TRBJ2-3, the V gene TRBV11-2; D is perhaps TRBD1 or TRBD2 (6 bases each). Germline V gene data show CDR1 as SGHAT and CDR2 as FQNNGV. The CDR3 runs 17 residues. Trimming took 5 bases from V and 2 from J, leaving 20 bases between them. The DNA for the CDR3 is TGTGCCAGCAGCCCCGTAGGGGGGAGCATCAACACAGATACGCAGTATTTT. It codes for CASSPVGGSINTDTQYF.

The chain is built from TRBV15 and TRBJ1-1; D gene uncertain. V gave up 1 base and J gave up 3 bases, with 9 bases separating them. There are 14 residues in the CDR3. Per the germline V gene, CDR1 is LNHNV and CDR2 is YYDKDF (reference sequence). The CDR3 region has the DNA TGTGCCACCAGCAGAGTCCTGAGGGACACTGAAGCTTTCTTT. Amino acid sequence: CATSRVLRDTEAFF.

This chain links TRBV10-3 with TRBJ2-7; 10 nucleotides line up with TRBD1. The J segment lost 7 bases and the V segment lost 10 bases, leaving 13 bases of the junction unmatched. CDR1 and CDR2 from the germline V gene are ENHRY and SYGVKD. The CDR3 totals 14 residues. The CDR3 loop reads CASIKGQGTEEQYF. The CDR3 bases are TGTGCCAGTATAAAGGGACAGGGGACGGAGGAGCAGTACTTC.

This chain joins TRBV9 and TRBJ2-2; D is uncertain. Germline CDR1 reads SGDLS; CDR2 reads YYNGEE. This CDR3 contains 14 residues. V was pared by 0 bases and J by 4 bases, with 7 bases between. CDR3 DNA: TGTGCCAGCAGCGTAGTTGCTAGCACCGGGGAGCTGTTTTTT. Encoded protein: CASSVVASTGELFF.

This clonotype was counted a few times. This chain links TRBV28 with TRBJ2-1; TRBD2 aligns across 7 bases. Germline V gene data show CDR1 as MDHEN and CDR2 as SYDVKM. This CDR3 comprises 15 residues. The junction had 8 bases not matched to a gene; V was cut back by 8 bases and J by 1 base. The CDR3 is CASHRDYPSYNEQFF. The CDR3 nucleotides are TGTGCCAGCCACCGGGACTATCCATCCTACAATGAGCAGTTCTTC. Full variable domain (rest looked up from reference TRBV28 and TRBJ2-1): DVKVTQSSRYLVKRTGEKVFLECVQDMDHENMFWYRQDPGLGLRLIYFSYDVKMKEKGDIPEGYSVSREKKERFSLILESASTNQTSMYLCASHRDYPSYNEQFFGPGTRLTVL.

This clonotype was seen a few times. The V call is TRBV7-2, the J call TRBJ2-7; possible D gene TRBD2, 6 bases. CDR1 is SGHTA, CDR2 FQGNSA, per germline. Deletions cut 1 base from V and 0 bases from J, with 13 bases between. This CDR3 has 16 residues. CDR3 residues: CASSLGWGSGSYEQYF. The CDR3, as DNA: TGTGCCAGCAGCTTAGGTTGGGGTAGCGGCTCCTACGAGCAGTACTTC.

The gene calls are TRBV12-3 or TRBV12-4 and TRBJ2-2; the D gene is possibly TRBD1 (5 bases). With 1 base removed from V and 6 bases from J, the gap between germline ends came to 12 bases. The CDR3 loop spans 15 amino acids. CDR3 DNA: TGTGCCAGCAGTTTAGTCGGTCAGGGTCCCGGGGAGCTGTTTTTT. Translating gives CASSLVGQGPGELFF.

This chain links TRBV4-1 with TRBJ2-6; TRBD1 might be the D (6 bases). CDR1 and CDR2 (germline): MGHRA, YSYEKL. Trimming pared 0 bases from V and 1 base from J, leaving 22 bases between. The CDR3 spans 21 residues. For the CDR3, the DNA is TGCGCCAGCAGCCAAGATAACCCGGACAGAATCGTTTTTTCTGGGGCCAACGTCCTGACTTTC. This sequence encodes CASSQDNPDRIVFSGANVLTF.

The chain uses TRBV3-1 and TRBJ1-6; perhaps TRBD1 as D (6 bases). Germline-derived CDR1 and CDR2 are LGHDT and YNNKEL (reference sequence). Deletions cut 2 bases from V and 9 bases from J, with 11 bases between. This CDR3 is 14 amino acids long. CDR3 nucleotide sequence: TGTGCCAGCAGCCAAACCAGGGGTGGTTCACCCCTCCACTTT. This gives the protein CASSQTRGGSPLHF.

The chain uses TRBV5-1 and TRBJ1-4, with 8 bases fitting TRBD1. Per the germline V gene, CDR1 is SGHRS and CDR2 is YFSETQ. This CDR3 comprises 14 residues. With V trimmed by 6 bases and J by 6 bases, 7 bases remained unmatched. The CDR3 nucleotides read TGCGCCAGCAAGGACAGGGTGGGGGATGAAAAACTGTTTTTT. Translated, it gives CASKDRVGDEKLFF.

The chain has TRBV20-1 and TRBJ1-3; no firm D call. CDR1 DFQATT and CDR2 SNEGSKA come from the germline V gene (reference sequence). V lost 0 bases and J lost 2, with 8 bases in between. CDR3 length: 14 residues. The CDR3: CSAREAGTGNTIYF. DNA for the CDR3: TGCAGTGCTAGAGAGGCGGGAACTGGAAACACCATATATTTT.

The chain couples TRBV5-5 to TRBJ2-3; D is undetermined. With 4 bases removed from V and 3 bases from J, the gap between germline ends came to 15 bases. The CDR3 has 15 amino acids. Germline lookup yields CDR1 SGHKS and CDR2 YYEKEE (reference sequence). This CDR3 reads CASSPQVGMTDTQYF. The CDR3 nucleotides are TGTGCCAGCAGCCCCCAGGTGGGGATGACAGATACGCAGTATTTT.

In this sample, this clonotype turned up a few times. The V and J genes are TRBV21-1 and TRBJ2-3; TRBD2 is the table's D call and was not checked against the DNA. TRBV21-1 constitutes a pseudogene. This CDR3 is 17 amino acids long. The DNA for the CDR3 is TGTGCCAGCAGCAAAGATTCTGCGGGGGGGTGCACAGATACGCAGTATTTT. Translating it yields CASSKDSAGGCTDTQYF.

A few counts support this clonotype. V usage is TRBV2 and J usage is TRBJ2-5, with D possibly being TRBD1 or TRBD2 (5 bases each). CDR1 and CDR2 (germline): SNHLY, FYNNEI. The ends were cut back, 4 bases at V and 4 bases at J, with 13 bases in the middle. The CDR3 loop spans 14 amino acids. CDR3 DNA: TGTGCCAGCAGTGCCCTCGGGGCAGTAGAGACCCAGTACTTC. It translates to CASSALGAVETQYF. The full variable domain, in which reference TRBV2 and TRBJ2-5 provide the parts outside the CDR3, is EPEVTQTPSHQVTQMGQEVILRCVPISNHLYFYWYRQILGQKVEFLVSFYNNEISEKSEIFDDQFSVERPDGSNFTLKIRSTKLEDSAMYFCASSALGAVETQYFGPGTRLLVL.

V usage is TRBV9 and J usage is TRBJ2-1; D ambiguous. Germline V gene data show CDR1 as SGDLS and CDR2 as YYNGEE. The CDR3 spans 17 residues. V was trimmed by 0 bases and J by 5 bases, leaving 18 bases between them. The CDR3 loop reads CASSVAAGPPFDNEQFF. The DNA of the CDR3 is TGTGCCAGCAGCGTAGCGGCAGGCCCCCCCTTTGACAATGAGCAGTTCTTC. Combining the CDR3 with reference TRBV9 and TRBJ2-1 gives the whole variable domain DSGVTQTPKHLITATGQRVTLRCSPRSGDLSVYWYQQSLDQGLQFLIQYYNGEERAKGNILERFSAQQFPDLHSELNLSSLELGDSALYFCASSVAAGPPFDNEQFFGPGTRLTVL.

This chain links TRBV7-8 with TRBJ2-1, with TRBD2 identical over 11 bases. V was pared by 1 base and J by 9 bases, with 5 bases of the junction left unmatched. Germline-derived CDR1 and CDR2 are SGHVS and FQNEAQ. The CDR3 is 15 amino acids. The CDR3 sequence: CASSLDSGGAFEQFF. CDR3 in DNA: TGTGCCAGCAGCTTAGATAGCGGGGGGGCCTTTGAGCAGTTCTTC.

This clonotype was seen only a few times. This rearrangement joins TRBV28 to TRBJ2-2; TRBD1 or TRBD2 may be the D gene (5 bases each). The CDR3 sequence is 13 residues long. Germline V gene sequence: CDR1 MDHEN, CDR2 SYDVKM. Trimming stripped 8 bases from V and 8 bases from J, with 15 bases between. The CDR3 coding sequence is TGTGCCAGCGGGGACCTTAACATGGGGGAGCTGTTTTTT. Protein: CASGDLNMGELFF.

The count of this clonotype is one. This chain joins TRBV28 and TRBJ2-1; 14 nucleotides agree with TRBD2. The CDR3 covers 17 residues. Trimming removed 5 bases from V and 2 bases from J; junction bases left unmatched: 5. The germline CDR1 and CDR2 sequences are MDHEN and SYDVKM. The CDR3 DNA is TGTGCCAGCAGTAACAGACTAGCGGGAGGGCCCTACAATGAGCAGTTCTTC. Translating it yields CASSNRLAGGPYNEQFF.